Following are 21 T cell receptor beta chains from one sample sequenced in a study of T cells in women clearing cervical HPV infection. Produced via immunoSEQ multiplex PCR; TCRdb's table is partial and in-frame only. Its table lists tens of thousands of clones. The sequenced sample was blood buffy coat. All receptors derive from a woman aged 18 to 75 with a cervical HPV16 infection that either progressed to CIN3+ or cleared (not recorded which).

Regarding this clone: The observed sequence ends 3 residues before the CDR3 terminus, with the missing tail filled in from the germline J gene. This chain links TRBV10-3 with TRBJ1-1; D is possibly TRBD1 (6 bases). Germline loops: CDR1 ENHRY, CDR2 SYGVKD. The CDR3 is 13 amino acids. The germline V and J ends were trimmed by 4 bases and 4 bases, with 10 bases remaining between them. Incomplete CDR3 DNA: TGTGCCATCAGTGTTCAAGGGGGCACTGAA. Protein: CAISVQGGTE. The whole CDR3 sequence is CAISVQGGTEAFF.

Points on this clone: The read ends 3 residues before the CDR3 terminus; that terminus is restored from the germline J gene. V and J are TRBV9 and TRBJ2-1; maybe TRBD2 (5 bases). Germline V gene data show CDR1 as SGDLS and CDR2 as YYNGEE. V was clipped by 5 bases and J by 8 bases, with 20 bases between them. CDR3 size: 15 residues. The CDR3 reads CASSPLSRAGYEQFF. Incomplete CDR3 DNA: TGTGCCAGCAGTCCTCTCTCTAGGGCGGGCTATGAG.

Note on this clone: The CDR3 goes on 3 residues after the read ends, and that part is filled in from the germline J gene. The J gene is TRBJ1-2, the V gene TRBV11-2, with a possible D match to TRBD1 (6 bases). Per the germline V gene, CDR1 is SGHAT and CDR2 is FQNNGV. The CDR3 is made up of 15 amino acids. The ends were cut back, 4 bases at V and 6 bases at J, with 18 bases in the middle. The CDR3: CASSSIRGRDHGYTF. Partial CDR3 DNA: TGTGCCAGCAGCTCCATCAGGGGCAGGGACCATGGC.

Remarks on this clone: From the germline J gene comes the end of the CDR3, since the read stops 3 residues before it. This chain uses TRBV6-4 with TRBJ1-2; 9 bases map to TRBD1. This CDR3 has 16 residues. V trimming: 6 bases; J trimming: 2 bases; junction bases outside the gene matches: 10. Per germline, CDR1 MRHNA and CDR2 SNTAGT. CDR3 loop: CASSPVPGQGNYGYTF. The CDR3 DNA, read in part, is TGTGCCAGCAGCCCTGTACCGGGACAGGGAAACTATGGC.

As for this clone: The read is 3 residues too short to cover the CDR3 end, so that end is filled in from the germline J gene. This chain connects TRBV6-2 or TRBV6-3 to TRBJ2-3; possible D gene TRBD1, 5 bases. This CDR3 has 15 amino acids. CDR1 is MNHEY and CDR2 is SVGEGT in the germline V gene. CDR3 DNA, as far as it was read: TGTGCCAGCAGTCCGGACATAAATAGCAATCAGCCG. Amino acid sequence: CASSPDINSNQP. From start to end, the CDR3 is CASSPDINSNQPQYF.

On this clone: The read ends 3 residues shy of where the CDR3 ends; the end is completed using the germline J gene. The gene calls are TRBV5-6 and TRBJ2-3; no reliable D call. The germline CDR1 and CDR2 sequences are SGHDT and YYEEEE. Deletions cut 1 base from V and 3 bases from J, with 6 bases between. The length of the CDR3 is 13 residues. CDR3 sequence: CASSLRRTDTQYF. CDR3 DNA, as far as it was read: TGTGCCAGCAGCTTGAGAAGGACAGATACG. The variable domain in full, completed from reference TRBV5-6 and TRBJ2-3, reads DAGVTQSPTHLIKTRGQQVTLRCSPKSGHDTVSWYQQALGQGPQFIFQYYEEEERQRGNFPDRFSGHQFPNYSSELNVNALLLGDSALYLCASSLRRTDTQYFGPGTRLTVL.

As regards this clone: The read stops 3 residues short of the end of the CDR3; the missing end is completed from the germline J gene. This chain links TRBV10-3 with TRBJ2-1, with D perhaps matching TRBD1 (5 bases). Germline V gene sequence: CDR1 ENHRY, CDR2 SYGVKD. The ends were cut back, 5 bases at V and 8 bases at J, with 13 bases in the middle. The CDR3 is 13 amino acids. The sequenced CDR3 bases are TGTGCCATCAGTCCCGCCAGGGCCTATGAG. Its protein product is CAISPARAYE. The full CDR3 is CAISPARAYEQFF.

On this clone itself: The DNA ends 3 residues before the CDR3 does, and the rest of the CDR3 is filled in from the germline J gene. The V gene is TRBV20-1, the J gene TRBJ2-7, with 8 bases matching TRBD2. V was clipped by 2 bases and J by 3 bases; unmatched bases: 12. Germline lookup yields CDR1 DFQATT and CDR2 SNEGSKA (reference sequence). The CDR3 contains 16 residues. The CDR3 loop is CSARIPSGGGNYEQYF. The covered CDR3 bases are TGCAGTGCTAGAATCCCGAGCGGGGGAGGAAACTACGAG.

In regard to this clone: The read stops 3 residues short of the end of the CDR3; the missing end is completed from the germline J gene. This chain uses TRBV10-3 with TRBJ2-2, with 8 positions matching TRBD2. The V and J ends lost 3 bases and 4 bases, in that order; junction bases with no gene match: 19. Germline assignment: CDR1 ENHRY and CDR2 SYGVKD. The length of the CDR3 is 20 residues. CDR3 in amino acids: CAISDRTRRGTRESTGELFF. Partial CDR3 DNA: TGTGCCATCAGTGATAGGACACGTCGTGGGACTAGGGAGTCCACCGGGGAG.

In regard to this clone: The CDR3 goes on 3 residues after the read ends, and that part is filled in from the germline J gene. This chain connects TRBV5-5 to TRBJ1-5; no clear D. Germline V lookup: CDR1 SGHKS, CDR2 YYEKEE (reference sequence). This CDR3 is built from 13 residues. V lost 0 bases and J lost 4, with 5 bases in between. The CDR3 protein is CASSLDQNQPQHF. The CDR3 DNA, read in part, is TGTGCCAGCAGCTTGGATCAAAATCAGCCC.

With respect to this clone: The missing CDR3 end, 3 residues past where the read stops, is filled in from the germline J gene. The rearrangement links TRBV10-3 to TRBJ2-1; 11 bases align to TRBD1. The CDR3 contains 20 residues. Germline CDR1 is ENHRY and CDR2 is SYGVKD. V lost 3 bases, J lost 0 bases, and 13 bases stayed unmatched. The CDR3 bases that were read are TGTGCCATCAGTGAAGGACCGGGACAGGGGGTCTATTCCTCCTACAATGAG. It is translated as CAISEGPGQGVYSSYNE. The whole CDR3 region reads CAISEGPGQGVYSSYNEQFF.

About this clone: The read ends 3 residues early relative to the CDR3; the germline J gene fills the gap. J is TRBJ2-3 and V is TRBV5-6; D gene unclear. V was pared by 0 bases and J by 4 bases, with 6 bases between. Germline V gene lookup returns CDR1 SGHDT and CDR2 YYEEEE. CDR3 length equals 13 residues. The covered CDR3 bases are TGTGCCAGCAGCTTGGCCAGGCCAGATACG. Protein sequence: CASSLARPDT. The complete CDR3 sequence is CASSLARPDTQYF.

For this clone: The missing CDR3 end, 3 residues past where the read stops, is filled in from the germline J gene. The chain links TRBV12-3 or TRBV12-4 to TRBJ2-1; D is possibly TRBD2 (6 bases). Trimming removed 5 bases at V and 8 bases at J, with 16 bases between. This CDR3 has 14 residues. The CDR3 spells CASSIGTPTHEQFF. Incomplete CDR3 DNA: TGTGCCAGCAGTATTGGGACTCCTACCCATGAG.

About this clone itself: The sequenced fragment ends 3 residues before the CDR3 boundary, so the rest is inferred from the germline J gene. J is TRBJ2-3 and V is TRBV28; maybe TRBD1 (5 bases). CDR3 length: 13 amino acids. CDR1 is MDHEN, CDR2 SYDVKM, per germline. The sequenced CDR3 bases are TGTGCCAGCAGCTCCACAGACAGATGGGCG. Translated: CASSSTDRWA. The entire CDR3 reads CASSSTDRWAQYF.

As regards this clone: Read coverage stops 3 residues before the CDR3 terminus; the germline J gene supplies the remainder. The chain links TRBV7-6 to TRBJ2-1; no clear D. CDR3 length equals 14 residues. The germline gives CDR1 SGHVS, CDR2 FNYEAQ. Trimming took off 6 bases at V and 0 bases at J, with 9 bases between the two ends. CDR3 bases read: TGTGCCAGCAGTTATACCAGCTCCTACAATGAG. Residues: CASSYTSSYNE. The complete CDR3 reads CASSYTSSYNEQFF.

CDR3: CASSEGTANEKLFF. CDR3 DNA, as far as it was read: TGTGCCAGCAGTGAAGGGACAGCTAATGAAAAA. The V gene is TRBV2, the J gene TRBJ1-4; D might be TRBD1 (6 bases). From the germline J gene comes the end of the CDR3, since the read stops 3 residues before it. Trimming stripped 1 base from V and 3 bases from J, with 6 bases between. Germline-derived CDR1 and CDR2 are SNHLY and FYNNEI. The CDR3 is 14 amino acids.

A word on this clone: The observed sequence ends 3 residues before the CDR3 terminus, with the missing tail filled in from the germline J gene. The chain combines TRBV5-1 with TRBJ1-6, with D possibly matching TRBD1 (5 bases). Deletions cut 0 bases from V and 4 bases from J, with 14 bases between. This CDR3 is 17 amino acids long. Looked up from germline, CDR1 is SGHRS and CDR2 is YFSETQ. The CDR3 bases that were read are TGCGCCAGCAGCTTGGGGGCAGGGTACGGTTATAATTCACCC. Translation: CASSLGAGYGYNSP. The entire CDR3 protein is CASSLGAGYGYNSPLHF.

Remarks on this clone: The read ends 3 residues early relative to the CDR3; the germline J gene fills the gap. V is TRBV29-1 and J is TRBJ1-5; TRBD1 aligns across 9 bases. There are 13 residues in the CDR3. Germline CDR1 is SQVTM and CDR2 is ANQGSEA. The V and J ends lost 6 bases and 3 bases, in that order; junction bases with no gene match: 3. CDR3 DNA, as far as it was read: TGCAGCGTCCGGGACAGGGACAATCAGCCC. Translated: CSVRDRDNQP. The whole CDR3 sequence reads CSVRDRDNQPQHF.

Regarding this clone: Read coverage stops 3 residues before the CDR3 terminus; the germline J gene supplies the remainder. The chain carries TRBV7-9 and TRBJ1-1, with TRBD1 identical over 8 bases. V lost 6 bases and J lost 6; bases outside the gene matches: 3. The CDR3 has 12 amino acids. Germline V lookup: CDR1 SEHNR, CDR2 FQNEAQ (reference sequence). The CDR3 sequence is CASRDRDSEAFF. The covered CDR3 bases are TGTGCCAGCAGGGACAGGGACTCTGAA.

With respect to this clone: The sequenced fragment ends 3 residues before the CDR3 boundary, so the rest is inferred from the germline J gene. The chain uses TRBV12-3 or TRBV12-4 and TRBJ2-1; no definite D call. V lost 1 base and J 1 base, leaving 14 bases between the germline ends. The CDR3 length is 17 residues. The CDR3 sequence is CASSLGPSVPSYNEQFF. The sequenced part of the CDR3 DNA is TGTGCCAGCAGTTTAGGTCCTTCAGTTCCATCCTACAATGAG.

CDR3 in amino acids: CASTIGNTEAFF. The sequenced part of the CDR3 DNA is TGTGCCAGTACTATCGGGAACACTGAA. The gene calls are TRBV19 and TRBJ1-1; D is ambiguous. The CDR3 is cut off 3 residues early in the read; its end comes from the germline J gene. The germline V and J ends were trimmed by 7 bases and 1 base, with 7 bases remaining between them. The CDR3 is 12 amino acids. In germline, CDR1 is LNHDA, CDR2 SQIVND (reference sequence).